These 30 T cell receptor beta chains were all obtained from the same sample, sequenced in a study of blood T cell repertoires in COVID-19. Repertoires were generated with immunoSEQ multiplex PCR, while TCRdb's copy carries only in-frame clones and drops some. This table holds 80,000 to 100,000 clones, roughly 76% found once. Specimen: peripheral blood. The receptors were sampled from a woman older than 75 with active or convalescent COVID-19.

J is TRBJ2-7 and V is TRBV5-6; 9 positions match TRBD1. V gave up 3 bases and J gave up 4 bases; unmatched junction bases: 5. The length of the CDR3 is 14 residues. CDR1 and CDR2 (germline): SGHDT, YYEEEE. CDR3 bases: TGTGCCAGCAGCTGGACCGGGACAGGGTACGAGCAGTACTTC. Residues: CASSWTGTGYEQYF.

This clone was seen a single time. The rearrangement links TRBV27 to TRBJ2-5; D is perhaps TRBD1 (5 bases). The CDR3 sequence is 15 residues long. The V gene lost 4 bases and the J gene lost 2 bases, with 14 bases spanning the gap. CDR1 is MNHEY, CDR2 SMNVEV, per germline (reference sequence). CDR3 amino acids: CASSSNRQLQETQYF. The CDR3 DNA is TGTGCCAGCAGTTCAAACCGACAGTTACAAGAGACCCAGTACTTC.

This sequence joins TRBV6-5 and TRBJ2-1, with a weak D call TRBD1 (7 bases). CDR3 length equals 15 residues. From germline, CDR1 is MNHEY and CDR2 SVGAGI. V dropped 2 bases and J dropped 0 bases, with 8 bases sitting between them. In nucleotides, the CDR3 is TGTGCCAGCAGTTACCAGGGGGGCTCCTACAATGAGCAGTTCTTC. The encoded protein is CASSYQGGSYNEQFF.

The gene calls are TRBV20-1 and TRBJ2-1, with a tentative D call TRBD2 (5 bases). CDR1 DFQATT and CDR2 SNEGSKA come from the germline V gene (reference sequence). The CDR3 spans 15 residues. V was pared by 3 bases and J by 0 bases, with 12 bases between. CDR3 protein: CSASFAGSSYNEQFF. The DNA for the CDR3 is TGCAGTGCTAGTTTCGCTGGGAGCTCCTACAATGAGCAGTTCTTC.

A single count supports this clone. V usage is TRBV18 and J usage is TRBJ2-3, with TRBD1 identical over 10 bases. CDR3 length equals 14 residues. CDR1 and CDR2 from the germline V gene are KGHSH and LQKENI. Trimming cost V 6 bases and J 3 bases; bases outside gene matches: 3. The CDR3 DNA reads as TGTGCCAGCTCCAGGGACAGGGGAACAGATACGCAGTATTTT. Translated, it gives CASSRDRGTDTQYF. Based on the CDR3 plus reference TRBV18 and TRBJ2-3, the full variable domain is NAGVMQNPRHLVRRRGQEARLRCSPMKGHSHVYWYRQLPEEGLKFMVYLQKENIIDESGMPKERFSAEFPKEGPSILRIQQVVRGDSAAYFCASSRDRGTDTQYFGPGTRLTVL.

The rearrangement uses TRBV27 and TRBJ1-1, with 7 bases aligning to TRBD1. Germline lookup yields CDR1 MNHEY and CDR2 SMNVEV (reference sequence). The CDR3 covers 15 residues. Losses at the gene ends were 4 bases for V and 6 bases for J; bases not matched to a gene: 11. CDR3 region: CASSSYQGDHPEAFF. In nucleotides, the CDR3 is TGTGCCAGCAGTTCCTACCAGGGGGACCACCCTGAAGCTTTCTTT.

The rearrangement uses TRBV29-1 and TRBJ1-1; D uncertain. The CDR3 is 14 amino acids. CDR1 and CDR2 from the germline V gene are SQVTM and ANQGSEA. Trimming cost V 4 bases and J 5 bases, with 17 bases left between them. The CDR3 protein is CSVAGQRRGTEAFF. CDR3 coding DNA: TGCAGCGTTGCCGGCCAACGGCGCGGGACTGAAGCTTTCTTT.

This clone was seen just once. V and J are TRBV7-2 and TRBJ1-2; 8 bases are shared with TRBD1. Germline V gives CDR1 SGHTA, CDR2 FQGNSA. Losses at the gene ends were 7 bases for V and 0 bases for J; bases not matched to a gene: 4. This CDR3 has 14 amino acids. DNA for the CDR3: TGTGCCAGCAAAACGGACAGGGCTAACTATGGCTACACCTTC. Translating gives CASKTDRANYGYTF. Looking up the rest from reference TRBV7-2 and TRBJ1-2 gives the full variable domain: GAGVSQSPSNKVTEKGKDVELRCDPISGHTALYWYRQSLGQGLEFLIYFQGNSAPDKSGLPSDRFSAERTGGSVSTLTIQRTQQEDSAVYLCASKTDRANYGYTFGSGTRLTVV.

The CDR3 DNA follows: TGTGCCAGCAGTTTGGACGGGGGGACGGGCATGAGAAGAAAACTGTTTTTT. The encoded protein is CASSLDGGTGMRRKLFF. The chain employs TRBV27 and TRBJ1-4, with a possible D match to TRBD1 (5 bases). From germline, CDR1 is MNHEY and CDR2 SMNVEV (reference sequence). The CDR3 runs to 17 residues. Trimming cost V 3 bases and J 10 bases, with 24 bases left between them. Variable domain in full (rest from reference TRBV27 and TRBJ1-4): EAQVTQNPRYLITVTGKKLTVTCSQNMNHEYMSWYRQDPGLGLRQIYYSMNVEVTDKGDVPEGYKVSRKEKRNFPLILESPSPNQTSLYFCASSLDGGTGMRRKLFFGSGTQLSVL.

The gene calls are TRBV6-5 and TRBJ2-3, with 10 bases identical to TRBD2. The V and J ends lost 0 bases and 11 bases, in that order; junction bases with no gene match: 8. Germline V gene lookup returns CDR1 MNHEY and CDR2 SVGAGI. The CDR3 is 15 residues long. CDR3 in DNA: TGTGCCAGCAGTTACTCGATGTCCGCTAGCGGGGGGCAGTATTTT. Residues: CASSYSMSASGGQYF.

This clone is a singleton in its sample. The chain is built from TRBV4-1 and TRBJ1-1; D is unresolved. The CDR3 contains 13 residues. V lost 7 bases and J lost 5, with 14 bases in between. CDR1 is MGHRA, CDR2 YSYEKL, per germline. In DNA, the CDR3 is TGCGCCAGCACTCCCACTGCGGGGACTGAAGCTTTCTTT. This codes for CASTPTAGTEAFF.

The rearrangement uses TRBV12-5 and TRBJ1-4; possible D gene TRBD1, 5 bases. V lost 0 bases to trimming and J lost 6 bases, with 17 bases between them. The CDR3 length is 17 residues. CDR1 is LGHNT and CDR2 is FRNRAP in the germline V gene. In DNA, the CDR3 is TGTGCTAGTGGTTTGGTAAGTCCCAGGGAGGAAGATGAAAAACTGTTTTTT. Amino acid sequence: CASGLVSPREEDEKLFF.

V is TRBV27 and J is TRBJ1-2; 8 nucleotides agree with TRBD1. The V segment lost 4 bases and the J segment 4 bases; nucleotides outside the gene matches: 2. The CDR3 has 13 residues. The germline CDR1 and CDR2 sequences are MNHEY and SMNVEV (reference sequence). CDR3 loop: CASSSGGGYGYTF. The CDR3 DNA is TGTGCCAGCAGTTCAGGGGGCGGCTATGGCTACACCTTC.

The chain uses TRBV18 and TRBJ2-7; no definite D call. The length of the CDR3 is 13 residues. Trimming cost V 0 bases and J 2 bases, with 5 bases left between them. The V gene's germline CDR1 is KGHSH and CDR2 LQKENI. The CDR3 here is CASSPPIAYEQYF. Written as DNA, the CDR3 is TGTGCCAGCTCACCACCGATAGCCTACGAGCAGTACTTC.

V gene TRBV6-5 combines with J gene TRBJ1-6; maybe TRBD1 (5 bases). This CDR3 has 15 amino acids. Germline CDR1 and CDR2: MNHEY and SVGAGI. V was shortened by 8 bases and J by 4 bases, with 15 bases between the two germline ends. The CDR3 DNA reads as TGTGCCAGCGGATTCGGGACTGAGTATAATTCACCCCTCCACTTT. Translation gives CASGFGTEYNSPLHF.

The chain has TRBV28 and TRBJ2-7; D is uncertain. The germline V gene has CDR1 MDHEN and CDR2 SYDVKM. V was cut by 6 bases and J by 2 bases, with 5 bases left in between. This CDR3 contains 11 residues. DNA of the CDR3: TGTGCCAGCAGCCGAGCCTACGAGCAGTACTTC. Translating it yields CASSRAYEQYF.

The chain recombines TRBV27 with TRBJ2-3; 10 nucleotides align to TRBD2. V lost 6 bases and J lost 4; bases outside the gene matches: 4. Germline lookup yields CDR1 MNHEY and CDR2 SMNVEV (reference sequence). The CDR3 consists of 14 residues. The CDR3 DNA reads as TGTGCCAGCAGGGTAGCGGGAGGCGCAGATACGCAGTATTTT. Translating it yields CASRVAGGADTQYF.

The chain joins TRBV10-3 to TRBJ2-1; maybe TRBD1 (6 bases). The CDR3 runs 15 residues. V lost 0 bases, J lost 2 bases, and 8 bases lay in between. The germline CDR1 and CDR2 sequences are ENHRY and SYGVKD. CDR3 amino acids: CAISESRTAYNEQFF. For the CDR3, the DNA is TGTGCCATCAGTGAGTCAAGGACAGCCTACAATGAGCAGTTCTTC.

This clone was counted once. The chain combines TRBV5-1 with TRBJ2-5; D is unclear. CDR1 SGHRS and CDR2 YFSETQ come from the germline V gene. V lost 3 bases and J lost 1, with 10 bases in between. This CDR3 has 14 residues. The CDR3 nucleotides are TGCGCCAGCAGCTCCGGGTCAACCCAAGAGACCCAGTACTTC. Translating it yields CASSSGSTQETQYF. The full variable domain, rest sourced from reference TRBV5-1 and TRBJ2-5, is KAGVTQTPRYLIKTRGQQVTLSCSPISGHRSVSWYQQTPGQGLQFLFEYFSETQRNKGNFPGRFSGRQFSNSRSEMNVSTLELGDSALYLCASSSGSTQETQYFGPGTRLLVL.

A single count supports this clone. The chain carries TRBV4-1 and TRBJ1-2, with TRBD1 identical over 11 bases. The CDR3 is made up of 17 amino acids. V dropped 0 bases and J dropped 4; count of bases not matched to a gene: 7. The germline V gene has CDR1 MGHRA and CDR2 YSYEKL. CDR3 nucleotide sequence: TGCGCCAGCAGCCAAGAGTGGGGACAGGGGGACGTCTATGGCTACACCTTC. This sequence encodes CASSQEWGQGDVYGYTF.

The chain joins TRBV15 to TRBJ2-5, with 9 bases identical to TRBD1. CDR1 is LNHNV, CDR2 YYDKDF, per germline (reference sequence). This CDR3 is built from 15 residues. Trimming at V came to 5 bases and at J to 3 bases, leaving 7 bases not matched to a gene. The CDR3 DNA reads TGTGCCACCAGCTCACACCGGACAGGGGAAGAGACCCAGTACTTC. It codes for CATSSHRTGEETQYF.

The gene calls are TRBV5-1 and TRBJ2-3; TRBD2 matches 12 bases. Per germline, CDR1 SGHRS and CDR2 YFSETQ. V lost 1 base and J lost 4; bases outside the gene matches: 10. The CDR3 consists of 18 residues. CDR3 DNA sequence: TGCGCCAGCAGCTTGAGCGGCGGGCTAGCGGGGGGGCCAGATACGCAGTATTTT. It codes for CASSLSGGLAGGPDTQYF.

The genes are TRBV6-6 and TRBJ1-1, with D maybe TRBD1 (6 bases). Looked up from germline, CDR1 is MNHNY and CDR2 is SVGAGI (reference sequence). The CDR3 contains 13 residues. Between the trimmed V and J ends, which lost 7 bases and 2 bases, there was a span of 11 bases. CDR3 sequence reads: CASIAQGNTEAFF. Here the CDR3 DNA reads TGTGCCAGCATAGCACAGGGAAACACTGAAGCTTTCTTT.

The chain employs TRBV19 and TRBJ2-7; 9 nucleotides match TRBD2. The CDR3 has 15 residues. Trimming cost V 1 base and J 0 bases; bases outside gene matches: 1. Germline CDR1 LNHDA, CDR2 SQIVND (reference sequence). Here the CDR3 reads CASSIVLAGSYEQYF. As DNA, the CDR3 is TGTGCCAGTAGTATAGTACTAGCGGGCTCCTACGAGCAGTACTTC.

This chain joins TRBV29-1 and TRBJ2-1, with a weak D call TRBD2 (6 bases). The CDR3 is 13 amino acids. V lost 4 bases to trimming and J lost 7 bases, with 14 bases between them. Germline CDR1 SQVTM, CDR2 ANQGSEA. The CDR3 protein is CSVGGEPDNEQFF. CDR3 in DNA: TGCAGCGTTGGGGGGGAGCCAGATAATGAGCAGTTCTTC.

This chain's CDR3 is CASSQDRGPPYEQYF. DNA for the CDR3: TGCGCCAGCAGCCAAGACAGGGGGCCCCCCTACGAGCAGTACTTC. The chain joins TRBV4-3 to TRBJ2-7; 8 bases agree with TRBD1. Germline CDR1 reads LGHNA; CDR2 reads YSLEER. V was clipped by 0 bases and J by 2 bases; unmatched bases: 3. The CDR3 consists of 15 residues.

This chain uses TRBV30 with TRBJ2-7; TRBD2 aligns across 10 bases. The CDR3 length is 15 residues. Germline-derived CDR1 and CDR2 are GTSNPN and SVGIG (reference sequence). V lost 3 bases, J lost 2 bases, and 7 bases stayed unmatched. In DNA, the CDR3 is TGTGCCTGGAGGGAAAAAGCGGGAGGGACCTACGAGCAGTACTTC. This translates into CAWREKAGGTYEQYF.

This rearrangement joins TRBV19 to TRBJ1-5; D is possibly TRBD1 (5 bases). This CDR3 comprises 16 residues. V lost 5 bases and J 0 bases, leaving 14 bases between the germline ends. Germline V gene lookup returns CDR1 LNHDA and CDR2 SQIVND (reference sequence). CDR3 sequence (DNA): TGTGCCAGTAGTCCCCGGGACTACCATAGCAATCAGCCCCAGCATTTT. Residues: CASSPRDYHSNQPQHF. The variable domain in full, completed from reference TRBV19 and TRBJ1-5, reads DGGITQSPKYLFRKEGQNVTLSCEQNLNHDAMYWYRQDPGQGLRLIYYSQIVNDFQKGDIAEGYSVSREKKESFPLTVTSAQKNPTAFYLCASSPRDYHSNQPQHFGDGTRLSIL.

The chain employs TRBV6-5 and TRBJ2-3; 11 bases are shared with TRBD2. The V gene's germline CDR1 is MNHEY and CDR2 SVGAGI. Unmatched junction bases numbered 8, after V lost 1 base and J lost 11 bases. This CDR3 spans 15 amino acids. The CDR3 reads CASSYFGTSGREQYF. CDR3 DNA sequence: TGTGCCAGCAGTTACTTCGGGACTAGCGGTAGGGAGCAGTATTTT.

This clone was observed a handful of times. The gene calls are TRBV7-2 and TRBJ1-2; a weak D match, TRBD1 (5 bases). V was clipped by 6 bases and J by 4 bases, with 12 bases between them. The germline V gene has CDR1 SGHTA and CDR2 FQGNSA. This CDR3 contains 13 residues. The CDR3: CASRGGAGYGYTF. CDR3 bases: TGTGCCAGCAGGGGAGGGGCCGGCTATGGCTACACCTTC. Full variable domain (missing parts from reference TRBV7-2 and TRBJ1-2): GAGVSQSPSNKVTEKGKDVELRCDPISGHTALYWYRQSLGQGLEFLIYFQGNSAPDKSGLPSDRFSAERTGGSVSTLTIQRTQQEDSAVYLCASRGGAGYGYTFGSGTRLTVV.